The clone carrying this T cell receptor (beta chain) appeared many times. This specimen belongs to a study of blood T cells in healthy people across ages. It was with a sample-barcoded 5' primer and a J-beta primer mix that a second PCR of about 6 to 12 cycles was run. TCRdb redid the calling of the 5' RACE reads with MiXCR, one entry per CDR3 protein. The sample has some 900,000 distinct CDR3 sequences; around 26% are singletons. From germline, CDR1 is SGHKS and CDR2 YYEKEE (reference sequence). CDR3 size: 17 residues. The J segment lost 0 bases and the V segment lost 4 bases, leaving 5 bases of the junction unmatched.

The chain couples TRBV5-5 to TRBJ2-3; 13 bases align to TRBD2. This receptor was taken from an elderly woman in good health. Sequencing was done on a sample of blood. The CDR3 protein is CASSLRTSGGSTDTQYF. For the CDR3, the DNA is TGTGCCAGCAGCCTTAGGACTAGCGGGGGTAGCACAGATACGCAGTATTTT.